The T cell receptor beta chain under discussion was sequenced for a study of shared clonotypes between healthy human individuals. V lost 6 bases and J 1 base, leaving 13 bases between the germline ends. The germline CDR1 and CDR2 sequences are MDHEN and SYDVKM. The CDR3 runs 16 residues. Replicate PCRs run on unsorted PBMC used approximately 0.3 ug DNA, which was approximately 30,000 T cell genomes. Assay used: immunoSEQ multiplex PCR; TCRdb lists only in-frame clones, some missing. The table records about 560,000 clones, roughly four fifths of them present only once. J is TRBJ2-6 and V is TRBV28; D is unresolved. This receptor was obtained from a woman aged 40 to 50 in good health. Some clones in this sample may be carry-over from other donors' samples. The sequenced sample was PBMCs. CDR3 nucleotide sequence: TGTGCCAGCAGGATATTCACGAGTTCTGGGGCCAACGTCCTGACTTTC. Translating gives CASRIFTSSGANVLTF.